The rows below give T cell receptor beta chains drawn from one sample of a study of blood T cells in healthy people across ages. TCRdb reprocessed the 5' RACE reads with MiXCR, giving one entry per CDR3 protein. The repertoire consists of about 670,000 distinct CDR3 sequences, with roughly half occurring once and the leading ten covering approximately 15%. Sequenced: blood. Receptor source: a woman of 80 years or more in good health. Both conserved end residues are part of each CDR3. A D gene is named only where the DNA matches it firmly. Not every row has a clone size; where given, it reads once, few, many or a size class.

J	V	size	D	DNA	CDR3
TRBJ2-3	TRBV5-5	.	.	TGTGCCAGCAGCTCGTTCCAGCGGTCCACAGATACGCAGTATTTT	CASSSFQRSTDTQYF
TRBJ1-6	TRBV5-1	few	TRBD1	TGCGCCAGCAGCTTGGAGGACAGGGGGAATTCACCCCTCCACTTT	CASSLEDRGNSPLHF
TRBJ2-1	TRBV9	few	.	TGTGCCAGCAGCGTAGGAGGTAGCGTAGGAGGAACCTACAATGAGCAGTTCTTC	CASSVGGSVGGTYNEQFF
TRBJ1-4	TRBV11-2	.	.	TGTGCCAGCAGCTTACTCGGACAGACGAATGAAAAACTGTTTTTT	CASSLLGQTNEKLFF
TRBJ1-2	TRBV2	.	.	TGTGCCAGCCGGACAGACGGCTATGGCCACACCTTC	CASRTDGYGHTF
TRBJ2-7	TRBV12-3/TRBV12-4	.	TRBD1	TGTGCCAGCAGTTCATCCTCCGGGACAGCAGGCGAGCAGTACTTC	CASSSSSGTAGEQYF
TRBJ1-2	TRBV3-1	many	TRBD1	TGTGCCAGCAGCCAAGTGGGGACAGGGAGGAACTATGGCTACACCTTC	CASSQVGTGRNYGYTF
TRBJ2-5	TRBV11-2	.	.	TGTGCCAGCAGCCTCGACAGGACCCAAGAGACCCAGTACTTC	CASSLDRTQETQYF
TRBJ1-5	TRBV28	.	TRBD1	TGTGCCAGCAGCGGACAGGGGGGGTACAATCAGCCCCAGCATTTT	CASSGQGGYNQPQHF
TRBJ2-3	TRBV12-3/TRBV12-4	.	TRBD2	TGTGCCAGCAGTTCCGGGACTAGCGGGGACCACACAGATACGCAGTATTTT	CASSSGTSGDHTDTQYF
TRBJ2-5	TRBV4-2	.	TRBD2	TGTGCCAGCAGCCAAGAGGCGGCTAGCGGGGCCGAGACCCAGTACTTC	CASSQEAASGAETQYF
TRBJ2-5	TRBV28	many	.	TGTGCCAGCAGTTTCCCCAGCCTCCAAGAGACCCAGTACTTC	CASSFPSLQETQYF
TRBJ2-1	TRBV5-1	few	TRBD1	TGCGCCAGCAGCTTGGAGGGACAGGGTCGGAATGAGCAGTTCTTC	CASSLEGQGRNEQFF
TRBJ2-7	TRBV29-1	.	.	TGCAGCGTTAAGGGTTACGAGCAGTACTTC	CSVKGYEQYF
TRBJ1-5	TRBV20-1	.	.	TGCAGTGCTAGATACGGGGGCGGTAGCGGGCCCCAGCATTTT	CSARYGGGSGPQHF
TRBJ2-2	TRBV7-9	.	.	TGTGCCAGCAGCTTATTGACCCTCGGTAACACCGGGGAGCTGTTTTTT	CASSLLTLGNTGELFF
TRBJ2-3	TRBV7-2	many	.	TGTGCCAGCAGCACACCCCGAGATACGCAGTATTTT	CASSTPRDTQYF
TRBJ1-2	TRBV4-1	.	TRBD1	TGCGCCAGCAGCCAAGATTCAGGGGGTGCTAACTATGGCTACACCTTC	CASSQDSGGANYGYTF
TRBJ2-7	TRBV5-1	many	.	TGCGCCAGCAGCGAGAGGGGAAACTCCTACGAGCAGTACTTC	CASSERGNSYEQYF
TRBJ2-1	TRBV12-3/TRBV12-4	.	.	TGTGCCGCCGGGATCATGGGATATGAGCAGTTCTTC	CAAGIMGYEQFF
TRBJ2-7	TRBV10-3	many	TRBD1	TGTGCCATCAGCGGACAGGGACCCCCAAACGAGCAGTACTTC	CAISGQGPPNEQYF
TRBJ2-2	TRBV20-1	.	TRBD1	TGCAGTGCTGGAAGACAGGGGGCGGAGACCGGGGAGCTGTTTTTT	CSAGRQGAETGELFF
TRBJ2-3	TRBV6-1	.	.	TGTGCCAGCAGTGAAAATAGGCTAGCTAGCACAGATACGCAGTATTTT	CASSENRLASTDTQYF
TRBJ2-3	TRBV27	many	TRBD2	TGTGCCAGCAGTTTATGGGCCGGGGGGTTATCGGCGACGTCAAAGGGAGATACGCAGTATTTT	CASSLWAGGLSATSKGDTQYF
TRBJ2-2	TRBV2	many	TRBD1	TGTGCCAGCAGTGGAGGACAGGGCAGGACCGGGGAGCTGTTTTTT	CASSGGQGRTGELFF
TRBJ2-4	TRBV4-1	many	.	TGCGCCAGCAGCCGGCCACTAGCCAAAAACATTCAGTACTTC	CASSRPLAKNIQYF
TRBJ2-1	TRBV27	.	TRBD2	TGTGCCAGCAGGAAGACTAGCGGGGGCCTCAATGAGCAGTTCTTC	CASRKTSGGLNEQFF
TRBJ2-3	TRBV20-1	.	.	TGCAGTGCTAGGTTCCAGACAGATACGCAGTATTTT	CSARFQTDTQYF
TRBJ2-1	TRBV3-1	few	.	TGTGCCAGCAGCCCGTGGGGAGCCTCAGCCTACAATGAGCAGTTCTTC	CASSPWGASAYNEQFF